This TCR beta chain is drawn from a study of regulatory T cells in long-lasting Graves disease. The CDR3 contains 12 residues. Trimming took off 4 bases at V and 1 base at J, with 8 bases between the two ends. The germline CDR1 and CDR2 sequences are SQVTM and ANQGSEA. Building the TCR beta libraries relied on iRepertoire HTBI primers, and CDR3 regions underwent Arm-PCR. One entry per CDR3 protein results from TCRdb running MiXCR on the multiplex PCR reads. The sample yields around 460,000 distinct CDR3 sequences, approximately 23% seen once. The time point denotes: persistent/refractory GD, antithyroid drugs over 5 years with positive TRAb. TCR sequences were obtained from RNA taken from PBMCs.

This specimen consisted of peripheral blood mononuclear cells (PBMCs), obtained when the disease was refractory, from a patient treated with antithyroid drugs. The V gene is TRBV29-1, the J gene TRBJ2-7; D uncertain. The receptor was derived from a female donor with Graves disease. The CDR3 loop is CSVVSASYEQYF. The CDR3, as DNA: TGCAGCGTTGTGTCGGCTTCCTACGAGCAGTACTTC.